The rows below give T cell receptor beta chains drawn from one sample of a study of T-cell reconstitution after alpha-beta-depleted transplantation in children. TCRdb used MiXCR to reprocess the PCR reads, holding one entry per CDR3 protein. The table has some 280,000 distinct CDR3 sequences, 9.5% to 10% seen once. Specimen: PBMCs from the stem cell graft donor, collected from the stem cell graft. Receptors originate from a human donor who donated a stem cell graft to a child with SCID. CDR3s include the opening cysteine and the closing phenylalanine or tryptophan. D genes are given only for firm matches. Size is stated for part of the rows, as once, few or many counts, or as a class when the clone is expanded.

TRBV20-1,.,TRBJ2-2,few,CSAEGQTFTGELFF,TGCAGTGCCGAGGGGCAAACTTTCACCGGGGAGCTGTTTTTT
TRBV6-1,.,TRBJ2-1,many,CASSEAQGRANEQFF,TGTGCCAGCAGTGAAGCACAGGGTAGGGCCAATGAGCAGTTCTTC
TRBV21-1,.,TRBJ2-3,many,CASSKPWWWTSGTDTQYF,TGTGCCAGCAGCAAACCTTGGTGGTGGACTAGCGGGACAGATACGCAGTATTTT
TRBV2,.,TRBJ1-4,few,CASRRTENEKLFF,TGTGCCAGCAGGCGGACGGAAAATGAAAAACTGTTTTTT
TRBV5-5,TRBD2,TRBJ2-3,.,CASSLAVGRGAPDTQYF,TGTGCCAGCAGCTTGGCGGTAGGGCGGGGGGCCCCAGATACGCAGTATTTT
TRBV10-2,TRBD1,TRBJ1-5,few,CASNTGANQPQHF,TGCGCCAGCAACACAGGGGCCAATCAGCCCCAGCATTTT
TRBV7-2,.,TRBJ2-3,.,CASSLHGADTQYF,TGTGCCAGCAGCTTACACGGGGCAGATACGCAGTATTTT
TRBV6-2/TRBV6-3,.,TRBJ2-7,.,CASSPGPTYEQYF,TGTGCCAGCAGCCCCGGGCCAACCTACGAGCAGTACTTC
TRBV9,.,TRBJ2-7,many,CASSPYSGDSYEQYF,TGTGCCAGCAGCCCTTATAGCGGAGACTCCTACGAGCAGTACTTC
TRBV29-1,TRBD1,TRBJ1-1,few,CSVEGWPSRDRGMNTEAFF,TGCAGCGTTGAAGGGTGGCCGTCTAGGGACAGGGGAATGAACACTGAAGCTTTCTTT
TRBV2,.,TRBJ2-7,many,CASSTSYEQYF,TGTGCCAGCAGCACCTCCTACGAGCAGTACTTC
TRBV5-6,.,TRBJ2-7,.,CASSLVGQPSGEQYF,TGTGCCAGCAGCTTGGTAGGACAGCCTTCTGGCGAGCAGTACTTC
TRBV6-1,.,TRBJ1-2,.,CASRPKVEILSDYGYTF,TGTGCCAGCAGGCCTAAGGTGGAAATCCTAAGCGACTATGGCTACACCTTC
TRBV7-9,.,TRBJ2-5,many,CASSSRTALETQYF,TGTGCCAGCAGCTCCCGGACAGCTCTGGAAACCCAGTACTTC
TRBV3-1,.,TRBJ2-7,.,CASSRARASYEQYF,TGTGCCAGCAGCCGCGCACGAGCCTCCTACGAGCAGTACTTC
TRBV24-1,TRBD1,TRBJ2-5,few,CARANRDRKIQETQYF,TGTGCGAGAGCAAACAGGGACAGGAAAATCCAAGAGACCCAGTACTTC
TRBV20-1,TRBD1,TRBJ2-5,.,CSAKGAWETQYF,TGCAGTGCAAAGGGGGCTTGGGAGACCCAGTACTTC
TRBV7-8,.,TRBJ1-5,.,CASSLAKNQPQHF,TGTGCCAGCAGCTTGGCCAAAAATCAGCCCCAGCATTTT
TRBV20-1,TRBD2,TRBJ2-3,few,CSARDQRGATDTQYF,TGCAGTGCTAGAGACCAGCGGGGGGCCACAGATACGCAGTATTTT
TRBV5-1,TRBD1,TRBJ1-3,many,CASSIVTGATDTIYF,TGCGCCAGCAGCATCGTGACAGGGGCAACCGACACCATATATTTT
TRBV12-3/TRBV12-4,.,TRBJ2-7,few,CASSLGDKNEQYF,TGTGCCAGCAGTTTAGGGGACAAGAACGAGCAGTACTTC
TRBV6-1,TRBD2,TRBJ2-4,.,CASRQRGIAKNIQYF,TGTGCCAGCAGACAGCGGGGTATTGCCAAAAACATTCAGTACTTC
TRBV5-4,.,TRBJ2-1,.,CASSLAHVNEQFF,TGTGCCAGCAGCTTGGCCCATGTCAATGAGCAGTTCTTC
TRBV5-1,TRBD2,TRBJ2-3,many,CASRLTSGGYTDTQYF,TGCGCCAGCAGATTGACTAGCGGGGGATACACAGATACGCAGTATTTT
TRBV10-3,.,TRBJ2-5,few,CAISAAPGVQYF,TGTGCCATCAGTGCAGCTCCTGGGGTCCAGTACTTC
TRBV6-4,.,TRBJ2-7,many,CASRNEGHYGFYEQYF,TGTGCCAGCAGAAACGAGGGGCACTACGGTTTCTACGAGCAGTACTTC
TRBV29-1,.,TRBJ1-1,.,CSVDPQNTEAFF,TGCAGCGTTGATCCCCAGAACACTGAAGCTTTCTTT
TRBV20-1,.,TRBJ1-5,.,CSARDGTVGILGPQHF,TGCAGTGCTAGAGATGGTACGGTAGGGATCCTAGGGCCCCAGCATTTT
TRBV28,.,TRBJ2-3,few,CASSPSGPGASDTQYF,TGTGCCAGCAGTCCCTCAGGGCCAGGGGCGTCAGATACGCAGTATTTT
TRBV7-8,TRBD1,TRBJ1-6,few,CASSQARGQGPRSYSPLHF,TGTGCCAGCAGCCAAGCCCGGGGACAGGGGCCAAGGAGTTATTCACCCCTCCACTTT
TRBV7-6,TRBD1,TRBJ1-6,many,CASSLGTGENSPLHF,TGTGCCAGCAGCCTCGGGACAGGAGAAAATTCACCCCTCCACTTT
TRBV3-1,TRBD1,TRBJ2-3,few,CATSKQGTGTDTQYF,TGTGCCACCTCCAAGCAGGGGACAGGGACAGATACGCAGTATTTT
TRBV18,.,TRBJ2-1,.,CASSPPTRWNEQFF,TGTGCCAGCTCACCACCTACTCGTTGGAATGAGCAGTTCTTC
TRBV6-2/TRBV6-3,.,TRBJ1-6,.,CASSYSDRADSPLHF,TGTGCCAGCAGTTACTCGGACAGAGCTGATTCACCCCTCCACTTT
TRBV6-5,TRBD2,TRBJ2-5,few,CASSYGLTSGVRETQYF,TGTGCCAGCAGTTACGGCTTGACTAGCGGGGTTCGGGAGACCCAGTACTTC
TRBV28,TRBD2,TRBJ2-3,few,CASSQTSGGAPPHTDTQYF,TGTGCCAGCAGCCAGACTAGCGGGGGGGCCCCCCCCCACACAGATACGCAGTATTTT
TRBV7-8,TRBD1,TRBJ2-6,.,CASSLRTGGNSGANVLTF,TGTGCCAGCAGCTTACGGACAGGGGGTAATTCTGGGGCCAACGTCCTGACTTTC
TRBV9,.,TRBJ2-2,few,CASSVVGQGTGELFF,TGTGCCAGCAGCGTAGTGGGACAAGGCACCGGGGAGCTGTTTTTT
TRBV29-1,.,TRBJ2-5,.,CSVVLGGGRETQYF,TGCAGCGTTGTTTTGGGGGGGGGCCGTGAGACCCAGTACTTC
TRBV6-2/TRBV6-3,.,TRBJ2-7,.,CASSYPVVRASYEQYF,TGTGCCAGCAGTTACCCCGTCGTCCGGGCCTCCTACGAGCAGTACTTC
TRBV5-1,.,TRBJ2-5,.,CASSFYWDTQETQYF,TGCGCCAGCAGCTTTTATTGGGACACCCAAGAGACCCAGTACTTC
TRBV6-1,.,TRBJ1-2,few,CASSSTGGSYGYTF,TGTGCCAGCAGCTCTACGGGGGGGTCCTATGGCTACACCTTC
TRBV9,.,TRBJ1-4,few,CASSVGQLPNEKLFF,TGTGCCAGCAGCGTAGGGCAGCTGCCTAATGAAAAACTGTTTTTT
TRBV5-1,TRBD2,TRBJ2-7,.,CASSPREGGYEQYF,TGCGCCAGCAGCCCCAGGGAGGGCGGCTACGAGCAGTACTTC
TRBV7-6,.,TRBJ2-5,.,CASSLPPSGDQETQYF,TGTGCCAGCAGCTTACCCCCTTCGGGGGATCAAGAGACCCAGTACTTC
TRBV18,.,TRBJ2-5,few,CASSLGHEKETQYF,TGTGCCAGCTCACTTGGCCATGAAAAAGAGACCCAGTACTTC
TRBV2,.,TRBJ2-1,.,CASREQGPSNEQFF,TGTGCCAGCAGGGAACAGGGACCAAGCAATGAGCAGTTCTTC
TRBV12-3/TRBV12-4,.,TRBJ2-3,many,CASRGRGARTDTQYF,TGTGCCAGCAGAGGTAGGGGGGCGAGGACAGATACGCAGTATTTT